This T cell receptor beta chain was obtained from a study of technical replicates of blood from a few donors. The CDR3 runs to 13 residues. Trimming cost V 10 bases and J 2 bases; bases outside gene matches: 5. Germline CDR1 and CDR2: ENHRY and SYGVKD. Clones were read by immunoSEQ multiplex PCR, and TCRdb kept only the in-frame ones, dropping some. Here the sample spans fewer than 100,000 clones, roughly 90% being singletons. The V gene is TRBV10-3, the J gene TRBJ2-1; TRBD2 aligns across 7 bases. The clonotype originates from a human donor in good health. Sequenced input: T cells isolated from PBMCs. The CDR3 protein is CATQLAAYNEQFF. CDR3 in DNA: TGTGCCACCCAGCTAGCGGCCTACAATGAGCAGTTCTTC.